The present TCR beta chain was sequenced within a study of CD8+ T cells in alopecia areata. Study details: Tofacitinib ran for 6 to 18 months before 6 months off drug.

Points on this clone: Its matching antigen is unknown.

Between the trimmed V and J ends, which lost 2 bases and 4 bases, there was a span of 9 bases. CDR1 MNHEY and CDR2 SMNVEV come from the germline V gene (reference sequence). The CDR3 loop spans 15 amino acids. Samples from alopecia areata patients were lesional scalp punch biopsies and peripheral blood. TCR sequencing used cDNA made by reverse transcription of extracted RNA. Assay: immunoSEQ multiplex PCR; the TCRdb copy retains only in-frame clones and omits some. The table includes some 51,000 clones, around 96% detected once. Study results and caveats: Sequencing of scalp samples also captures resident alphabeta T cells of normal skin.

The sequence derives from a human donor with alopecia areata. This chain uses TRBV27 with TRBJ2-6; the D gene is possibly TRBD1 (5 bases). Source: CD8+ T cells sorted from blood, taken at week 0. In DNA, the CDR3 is TGTGCCAGCAGTTTAGGGGCGGCAGGGGCCAACGTCCTGACTTTC. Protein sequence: CASSLGAAGANVLTF.